A single sample is the source of the 13 T cell receptor beta chains below, sequenced in a study of blood T cells in healthy people across ages. Then a second PCR, running roughly 7 to 11 cycles, was carried out with a sample-barcoded 5' primer and a J-beta primer mix. TCRdb re-called the 5' RACE reads with MiXCR, one entry per CDR3 protein. The repertoire has hundreds of thousands of distinct CDR3 sequences, about 30% of them found once; the top ten carry 15%. Sequencing input: blood. Receptor source: a woman aged 80 or over in good health.

This clonotype showed up just a few times. This chain uses TRBV7-2 with TRBJ1-5, with 7 positions matching TRBD1. After removal of 1 base from V and 7 bases from J, the junction contained 10 bases not matched to a gene. CDR3 length: 16 residues. CDR1 and CDR2 (germline): SGHTA, FQGNSA. The CDR3 DNA reads as TGTGCCAGCAGCTTAGTCGGACAGGCTTCGGAGCAGCCCCAGCATTTT. Its protein is CASSLVGQASEQPQHF.

In this sample, this clonotype turned up many times. V is TRBV4-2 and J is TRBJ1-2, with 8 bases that match TRBD1. This CDR3 has 15 residues. J was trimmed by 6 bases and V by 0 bases; bases with no gene match: 6. Germline V gives CDR1 LGHNA, CDR2 YNFKEQ. This chain's CDR3 is CASSQDFGQGDGYTF. CDR3 DNA sequence: TGTGCCAGCAGCCAAGATTTCGGACAGGGCGATGGCTACACCTTC.

As for this clonotype: Since a much larger clone is just one base distant, this may be a read error. V gene TRBV20-1 combines with J gene TRBJ1-2, with D unclear. The CDR3 has 12 residues. V lost 3 bases to trimming and J lost 7 bases, with 12 bases between them. From germline, CDR1 is DFQATT and CDR2 SNEGSKA (reference sequence). The CDR3 sequence is CSARPDWSGYTF. Here the CDR3 DNA reads TGCAGTGCTAGGCCAGATTGGTCTGGCTACACCTTC.

This clonotype was seen ten or more times. The chain is built from TRBV10-3 and TRBJ1-4; D is ambiguous. Trimming removed 4 bases from V and 8 bases from J, with 8 bases in between. Germline CDR1 and CDR2: ENHRY and SYGVKD. The CDR3 runs 12 residues. For the CDR3, the DNA is TGTGCCATCAGTGCGGCGGGCGAAAAACTGTTTTTT. Amino acids: CAISAAGEKLFF.

With respect to this clonotype: This may be a read error: a much more frequent sequence differs by one nucleotide. The V call is TRBV29-1, the J call TRBJ2-3; 7 bases match TRBD2. Germline CDR1 SQVTM, CDR2 ANQGSEA. The CDR3 extends over 15 amino acids. CDR3 amino acids: CSVAPKAGKGDPQYF. The CDR3 DNA reads TGCAGCGTTGCCCCGAAAGCGGGGAAAGGAGATCCGCAGTATTTT.

The genes are TRBV2 and TRBJ1-6, with no clear D. Deletions cut 8 bases from V and 12 bases from J, with 17 bases between. The CDR3 is made up of 13 amino acids. Germline-derived CDR1 and CDR2 are SNHLY and FYNNEI. The CDR3 DNA is TGTGCCAGCGTCTGGGCCGTTAGGGAACCCCTCCACTTT. Its translation is CASVWAVREPLHF.

The chain employs TRBV20-1 and TRBJ2-5; 10 nucleotides agree with TRBD2. CDR1 DFQATT and CDR2 SNEGSKA come from the germline V gene (reference sequence). The ends lost 5 bases at V and 4 bases at J; junction bases unmatched: 10. The length of the CDR3 is 15 residues. CDR3 DNA sequence: TGCAGTGCTGAAGCGGGACTAGCGCAAGTAGAGACCCAGTACTTC. Protein product: CSAEAGLAQVETQYF.

This clonotype was recorded many times. The J gene is TRBJ2-7, the V gene TRBV5-5; TRBD2 aligns across 8 bases. In germline, CDR1 is SGHKS, CDR2 YYEKEE (reference sequence). CDR3 length: 16 amino acids. V shed 3 bases and J 0 bases; nucleotides not matched to a gene: 8. CDR3 in DNA: TGTGCCAGCAGCTCGGGACCGGGACTAGTCTCCTACGAGCAGTACTTC. Its translation is CASSSGPGLVSYEQYF. Supplemented by reference TRBV5-5 and TRBJ2-7, the full variable domain reads DAGVTQSPTHLIKTRGQQVTLRCSPISGHKSVSWYQQVLGQGPQFIFQYYEKEERGRGNFPDRFSARQFPNYSSELNVNALLLGDSALYLCASSSGPGLVSYEQYFGPGTRLTVT.

In its sample, this clonotype was seen many times. The chain joins TRBV6-2 or TRBV6-3 to TRBJ2-5, with TRBD1 matching over 8 bases. V trimming: 6 bases; J trimming: 2 bases; junction bases outside the gene matches: 5. Germline V gives CDR1 MNHEY, CDR2 SVGEGT. The CDR3 sequence is 14 residues long. CDR3 residues: CASRAGQAQETQYF. CDR3 nucleotides: TGTGCCAGCAGGGCGGGACAGGCGCAAGAGACCCAGTACTTC.

The V and J genes are TRBV18 and TRBJ1-1; D uncertain. Germline V gene sequence: CDR1 KGHSH, CDR2 LQKENI. The CDR3 has 16 residues. Trimming shortened V by 3 bases and J by 2 bases, and 16 bases separated the two germline ends. CDR3: CASSPALGQLNTEAFF. The CDR3 DNA reads TGTGCCAGCTCACCTGCCCTCGGGCAGCTAAACACTGAAGCTTTCTTT.

This clonotype was seen repeatedly, ten times or more. The CDR3 sequence: CASSSQSTSTDTQYF. CDR3 nucleotide sequence: TGTGCCAGCAGCTCCCAAAGTACAAGCACAGATACGCAGTATTTT. The chain joins TRBV9 to TRBJ2-3; D not resolved. This CDR3 is built from 15 residues. CDR1 and CDR2 (germline): SGDLS, YYNGEE. V gave up 4 bases and J gave up 0 bases, with 12 bases separating them.

Worth noting for this clonotype: A much larger clone lies a single base off, so this may be a read error. V usage is TRBV9 and J usage is TRBJ2-7; maybe TRBD1 (5 bases). CDR1 and CDR2 (germline): SGDLS, YYNGEE. This CDR3 has 12 residues. This chain's CDR3 is CASPRREGERYF. CDR3 DNA: TGTGCCAGCCCCCGCAGGGAAGGCGAGCGGTACTTC.

This clonotype occurred many times. The chain combines TRBV30 with TRBJ2-3, with 9 nucleotides matching TRBD2. Germline trimming cut 7 bases from V and 3 bases from J; bases unmatched to any gene: 8. This CDR3 contains 14 residues. Germline CDR1 is GTSNPN and CDR2 is SVGIG (reference sequence). The CDR3 DNA sequence: TGTGCCTACGGACTAGCGCCTTCTACAGATACGCAGTATTTT. This translates into CAYGLAPSTDTQYF.